A selection of T cell receptor beta chains follows, all from one sample in a study of blood T cell repertoires in COVID-19. Profiling relied on immunoSEQ multiplex PCR, and the TCRdb table lists in-frame clones only, not all of them. The data hold 250,000 to 350,000 clones, with about 90% observed a single time. Source material: peripheral blood. These receptors originate from a woman in her twenties or thirties who had recovered from COVID-19. The CDR3 runs from the conserved cysteine through the conserved F or W. A D gene is named only where the DNA matches it firmly. Not every row has a clone size; where given, it reads once, few, many or a size class.

j_call d_call clone_size v_call cdr3_aa cdr3_nt
TRBJ2-5 TRBD1 - TRBV10-3 CAISLDRAETQYF TGTGCCATCAGCCTTGACAGGGCAGAGACCCAGTACTTC
TRBJ1-6 - - TRBV5-6 CASYPGGGHNSPLHF TGTGCCAGCTACCCGGGGGGAGGTCATAATTCACCCCTCCACTTT
TRBJ2-3 - - TRBV6-5 CASSFAITDTQYF TGTGCCAGCAGTTTCGCGATCACAGATACGCAGTATTTT
TRBJ1-2 TRBD1 - TRBV6-6 CASSNHRGRSYGYTF TGTGCCAGCAGCAACCACAGGGGAAGGAGCTATGGCTACACCTTC
TRBJ1-5 TRBD1 - TRBV6-1 CASSGVGQGALQPQHF TGTGCCAGCAGTGGGGTGGGACAGGGGGCCCTTCAGCCCCAGCATTTT
TRBJ2-5 TRBD2 - TRBV30 CAWSVIRQTASGGRGETQYF TGTGCCTGGAGTGTAATTCGGCAAACCGCTAGCGGGGGCAGGGGAGAGACCCAGTACTTC
TRBJ2-1 TRBD2 - TRBV6-4 CASSRGLAGRFGEQFF TGTGCCAGCAGTAGGGGACTAGCGGGGCGATTCGGGGAGCAGTTCTTC
TRBJ1-2 - once TRBV2 CASSEFVVGDRSYGYTF TGTGCCAGCAGTGAATTCGTGGTAGGGGATCGAAGCTATGGCTACACCTTC
TRBJ2-1 - - TRBV2 CASRAGFTGEQFF TGTGCCAGCAGAGCGGGCTTCACCGGGGAGCAGTTCTTC
TRBJ1-5 - - TRBV30 CAWSEGADQPQHF TGTGCCTGGAGTGAAGGGGCGGATCAGCCCCAGCATTTT
TRBJ2-7 TRBD1 - TRBV5-8 CASGRDRAYEQYF TGTGCCAGCGGCCGGGACAGAGCCTACGAGCAGTACTTC
TRBJ1-1 - - TRBV19 CASWASSWTANTEAFF TGTGCCAGTTGGGCTTCATCATGGACAGCGAACACTGAAGCTTTCTTT
TRBJ1-3 - - TRBV9 CASSVAGGDGTIYF TGTGCCAGCAGCGTAGCAGGAGGGGATGGCACCATATATTTT
TRBJ2-1 - - TRBV11-2 CASSLQGSSYNEQFF TGTGCCAGCAGCTTGCAGGGGAGCTCCTACAATGAGCAGTTCTTC
TRBJ1-6 TRBD1 - TRBV18 CASSNTYRGDSPLHF TGTGCCAGCTCAAATACCTACAGGGGGGATTCACCCCTCCACTTT
TRBJ1-2 TRBD1 once TRBV19 CASSRGQGDGYTF TGTGCCAGTAGTAGGGGACAGGGAGATGGCTACACCTTC
TRBJ1-2 TRBD1 - TRBV6-5 CASRRTGGGFGYTF TGTGCCAGCAGGAGGACAGGGGGTGGGTTTGGCTACACCTTC
TRBJ2-7 - - TRBV5-1 CASSLGHVLGEQYF TGCGCCAGCAGTCTGGGGCACGTCTTAGGCGAGCAGTACTTC
TRBJ2-7 - - TRBV23-1 CASSREGGCSYEQYF TGCGCCAGCAGCCGAGAGGGCGGGTGCTCCTACGAGCAGTACTTC
TRBJ2-1 - - TRBV4-2 CASSQGTVGYEQFF TGTGCCAGCAGCCAAGGGACAGTAGGGTATGAGCAGTTCTTC
TRBJ2-5 TRBD1 - TRBV6-6 CASMKGTGQETQYF TGTGCCAGTATGAAAGGGACAGGTCAAGAGACCCAGTACTTC
TRBJ1-4 - - TRBV21-1 CASSNLRGAMNEKLFF TGTGCCAGCAGCAACCTTCGCGGGGCTATGAATGAAAAACTGTTTTTT
TRBJ2-7 TRBD2 - TRBV4-3 CASSQGGAAGVGEQYF TGCGCCAGCAGCCAAGGAGGAGCAGCGGGAGTAGGCGAGCAGTACTTC
TRBJ2-5 TRBD2 once TRBV14 CASSPATTSGGPQETQYF TGTGCCAGCAGCCCCGCGACTACTAGCGGGGGGCCCCAAGAGACCCAGTACTTC
TRBJ2-1 - once TRBV3-1/TRBV3-2 CASSQDGGTWSYNEQFF TGTGCCAGCAGCCAAGATGGGGGGACGTGGTCCTACAATGAGCAGTTCTTC
TRBJ2-1 TRBD2 - TRBV12-5 CASGLALTSGGANEQFF TGTGCTAGTGGTTTGGCTCTGACTAGCGGGGGGGCCAATGAGCAGTTCTTC
TRBJ2-7 TRBD2 - TRBV6-5 CASELAGTYEQYF TGTGCCAGCGAACTAGCGGGGACCTACGAGCAGTACTTC
TRBJ1-1 - - TRBV4-3 CASSQDRGNVNTEAFF TGCGCCAGCAGCCAAGACCGGGGAAACGTGAACACTGAAGCTTTCTTT
TRBJ2-7 TRBD1 once TRBV2 CATSDRGIYEQYF TGTGCCACTTCGGACAGGGGAATCTACGAGCAGTACTTC
TRBJ2-7 - - TRBV27 CASSRGSVYEQYF TGTGCCAGCTCCCGGGGTTCCGTCTACGAGCAGTACTTC
TRBJ2-7 - - TRBV29-1 CSPSGVCSYEQYF TGCAGTCCTTCCGGGGTATGCTCCTACGAGCAGTACTTC
TRBJ2-7 - - TRBV27 CASSYRESYEQYF TGTGCCAGCAGTTACAGGGAGTCCTACGAGCAGTACTTC
TRBJ2-7 - - TRBV11-3 CASSLDLGEGHYEQYF TGTGCCAGCAGCTTAGATCTAGGGGAAGGTCATTACGAGCAGTACTTC
TRBJ2-5 - - TRBV2 CASSTLREETQYF TGTGCCAGCAGTACTTTGAGGGAAGAGACCCAGTACTTC
TRBJ1-4 TRBD1 - TRBV10-1 CASSEDRDREKLFF TGCGCCAGCAGTGAGGACAGGGATCGTGAAAAACTGTTTTTT
TRBJ2-2 TRBD2 once TRBV24-1 CATSGAGGPGELFF TGTGCCACCAGTGGCGCGGGAGGGCCCGGGGAGCTGTTTTTT
TRBJ2-6 - - TRBV4-1 CASSQSGANVLTF TGCGCCAGCAGCCAATCAGGGGCCAACGTCCTGACTTTC
TRBJ1-5 - - TRBV27 CASSFRGGDQPQHF TGTGCCAGCAGTTTTCGCGGCGGGGACCAGCCCCAGCATTTT
TRBJ2-1 - - TRBV5-4 CASSLIAEYNEQFF TGTGCCAGCAGCTTAATAGCGGAATACAATGAGCAGTTCTTC
TRBJ1-5 - - TRBV6-2/TRBV6-3 CASSYSAGRDQPQHF TGTGCCAGCAGTTACTCGGCGGGTAGGGATCAGCCCCAGCATTTT
TRBJ2-2 - - TRBV24-1 CATRTANTGELFF TGTGCCACCCGGACAGCGAACACCGGGGAGCTGTTTTTT
TRBJ2-6 - - TRBV19 CASIDSSGANVLTF TGTGCCAGTATCGACAGCTCTGGGGCCAACGTCCTGACTTTC